This T cell receptor beta chain was retrieved from a study of T cells in Graves' hyperthyroidism and ophthalmopathy. The wider study: Once the initial diagnosis was made, peripheral blood was obtained before any treatment. Study-level findings and limits: Clonotypes that were expanded in thyroid above 0.001 mostly appeared in blood too.

The PBMCs were taken from approximately 11 ml of fresh peripheral blood. This CDR3 has 14 amino acids. Trimming took 6 bases from V and 7 from J; bases not matched to a gene: 9. Looked up from germline, CDR1 is MNHEY and CDR2 is SMNVEV (reference sequence). Amplified TCR beta CDR3 regions came from RNA transcripts. HTBI primers were the set used in a first-round RT-PCR of the TCR CDR3. Each CDR3 protein is one row after TCRdb ran MiXCR on the multiplex PCR reads. Here the sample spans some 650,000 distinct CDR3 sequences, about a sixth being singletons. This clonotype was counted at least ten times. Antigen specificity is unknown.

The chain recombines TRBV27 with TRBJ2-1; 7 bases match TRBD2. Sequenced sample: blood. This TCR came from a woman aged 40 to 55 with Graves' ophthalmopathy. The CDR3, as DNA: TGTGCCAGCAGCCAAACGGGGGAGGGTAATGAGCAGTTCTTC. It yields the protein CASSQTGEGNEQFF.